Each of the 29 T cell receptor beta chains below was sequenced from the same sample in a study of beta chain features in type 1 diabetes. Sequencing targeted expressed TCRB transcripts, as all isolated RNA had been reverse transcribed. Generated by immunoSEQ multiplex PCR, the TCRdb table keeps only in-frame clones and is missing some. The profile shows around 430,000 clones, approximately 31% of them singletons. The sample taken for sequencing was naive CD4+ T cells from blood. The receptors were sampled from a young man in good health.

The J gene is TRBJ2-7, the V gene TRBV7-8; 9 nucleotides agree with TRBD2. With V trimmed by 5 bases and J by 7 bases, 12 bases remained unmatched. From germline, CDR1 is SGHVS and CDR2 FQNEAQ. The CDR3 totals 15 residues. Written as DNA, the CDR3 is TGTGCCAGCAGCCCGAGGTTAGCGGGAGTCTGGGAGCAGTACTTC. As protein: CASSPRLAGVWEQYF.

The count of this clone is one. This chain joins TRBV9 and TRBJ2-1; a possible D gene is TRBD2 (6 bases). V lost 2 bases and J lost 4, with 19 bases in between. From germline, CDR1 is SGDLS and CDR2 YYNGEE. This CDR3 spans 17 amino acids. The CDR3 here is CASSVGGGRATYNEQFF. The DNA of the CDR3 is TGTGCCAGCAGCGTTGGGGGAGGAAGGGCAACGTACAATGAGCAGTTCTTC.

The chain has TRBV15 and TRBJ2-7; D not certain. The CDR3 covers 13 residues. Germline CDR1 and CDR2: LNHNV and YYDKDF (reference sequence). With 5 bases removed from V and 6 bases from J, the gap between germline ends came to 14 bases. CDR3 protein: CATSRTTLAEQYF. The CDR3 nucleotides read TGTGCCACCAGCCGGACCACCCTGGCCGAGCAGTACTTC.

This clone was seen a handful of times. The same CDR3 can be traced to other DNA sequences in this sample. The chain combines TRBV10-3 with TRBJ2-1; D gene unclear. Germline loops: CDR1 ENHRY, CDR2 SYGVKD. V was shortened by 2 bases and J by 7 bases, with 3 bases between the two germline ends. There are 11 residues in the CDR3. The CDR3 here is CAISEGNEQFF. The CDR3 DNA is TGTGCCATCAGTGAGGGAAATGAGCAGTTCTTC.

The chain joins TRBV13 to TRBJ2-3; D not certain. The CDR3 spans 13 residues. CDR1 PRHDT and CDR2 FYEKMQ come from the germline V gene (reference sequence). Trimming pared 5 bases from V and 2 bases from J, leaving 8 bases between. CDR3 nucleotide sequence: TGTGCCAGCAGCCTCCGGGCCACAGATACGCAGTATTTT. It codes for CASSLRATDTQYF.

The genes are TRBV6-5 and TRBJ2-3; 8 positions agree with TRBD2. CDR3 length: 13 amino acids. Per the germline V gene, CDR1 is MNHEY and CDR2 is SVGAGI. Unmatched junction bases numbered 5, after V lost 6 bases and J lost 6 bases. DNA for the CDR3: TGTGCCAGCAGGAGGACTAGCTGGGATACGCAGTATTTT. This sequence encodes CASRRTSWDTQYF.

The chain uses TRBV25-1 and TRBJ2-2; 11 bases are a match to TRBD2. The germline V gene has CDR1 MGHDK and CDR2 SYGVNS. After removal of 2 bases from V and 7 bases from J, the junction contained 9 bases not matched to a gene. The CDR3 is made up of 17 amino acids. CDR3 region: CASSEEVTSGNDGELFF. CDR3 DNA sequence: TGTGCCAGCAGTGAAGAGGTGACTAGCGGGAATGACGGGGAGCTGTTTTTT.

The chain uses TRBV5-1 and TRBJ2-3, with no clear D. Trimming left V 0 bases short and J 1 base short, with 9 bases between. Looked up from germline, CDR1 is SGHRS and CDR2 is YFSETQ. The CDR3 consists of 15 residues. The CDR3 coding sequence is TGCGCCAGCAGCTTGGACCCGGGCGGCACAGATACGCAGTATTTT. Translating it yields CASSLDPGGTDTQYF.

The genes are TRBV7-2 and TRBJ2-6; no clear D gene. The V gene lost 5 bases and the J gene lost 4 bases, with 3 bases spanning the gap. The CDR3 has 12 residues. Germline V gives CDR1 SGHTA, CDR2 FQGNSA. The chain's CDR3 is CASSGGANVLTF. The DNA for the CDR3 is TGTGCCAGCAGCGGCGGGGCCAACGTCCTGACTTTC. The full variable domain, in which reference TRBV7-2 and TRBJ2-6 provide the parts outside the CDR3, is GAGVSQSPSNKVTEKGKDVELRCDPISGHTALYWYRQSLGQGLEFLIYFQGNSAPDKSGLPSDRFSAERTGGSVSTLTIQRTQQEDSAVYLCASSGGANVLTFGAGSRLTVL.

This clone occurred a few times. In nucleotides, the CDR3 is TGTGCCAGCAGTAGACAGGGGAGTAACTATGGCTACACCTTC. This codes for CASSRQGSNYGYTF. The V gene is TRBV25-1, the J gene TRBJ1-2; 8 bases line up with TRBD1. This CDR3 comprises 14 residues. After removal of 5 bases from V and 1 base from J, the junction contained 3 bases not matched to a gene. Germline lookup yields CDR1 MGHDK and CDR2 SYGVNS.

With respect to this clone: The same CDR3 also results from other DNA sequences found in this sample. V is TRBV7-9 and J is TRBJ2-3, with 7 bases aligning to TRBD2. Trimming took 1 base from V and 2 from J; bases not matched to a gene: 6. Germline values: CDR1 SEHNR, CDR2 FQNEAQ (reference sequence). This CDR3 is 16 amino acids long. The CDR3 nucleotides are TGTGCCAGCAGCTTAGGCGCTAGCGGACCCACAGATACGCAGTATTTT. Protein sequence: CASSLGASGPTDTQYF.

The rearrangement joins TRBV5-1 to TRBJ2-2; D tentatively fits TRBD1 or TRBD2 (5 bases each). CDR1 and CDR2 (germline): SGHRS, YFSETQ. The length of the CDR3 is 14 residues. V was shortened by 7 bases and J by 3 bases, with 13 bases between the two germline ends. The CDR3 is CASGRDGDTGELFF. The CDR3 DNA reads as TGCGCCAGCGGCCGGGACGGCGACACCGGGGAGCTGTTTTTT.

J is TRBJ2-5 and V is TRBV5-4; D ambiguous. In germline, CDR1 is SGHNT, CDR2 YYREEE (reference sequence). The CDR3 runs 14 residues. The V and J ends lost 0 bases and 5 bases respectively, with 11 bases between them. CDR3 in amino acids: CASSLESQDETQYF. The CDR3 DNA is TGTGCCAGCAGCTTGGAGAGTCAGGACGAGACCCAGTACTTC.

This clone turned up a few times. V and J are TRBV29-1 and TRBJ1-4, with D hard to call. The CDR3 runs to 12 residues. Trimming removed 6 bases at V and 8 bases at J, with 13 bases between. Germline loops: CDR1 SQVTM, CDR2 ANQGSEA. This chain's CDR3 is CSVHGPDEKLFF. For the CDR3, the DNA is TGCAGCGTCCATGGACCCGACGAAAAACTGTTTTTT.

The gene calls are TRBV5-1 and TRBJ2-1, with 8 bases fitting TRBD2. The CDR3 has 15 amino acids. V lost 0 bases and J lost 7; bases outside the gene matches: 6. Germline V CDR1 and CDR2: SGHRS, YFSETQ. This CDR3 reads CASSLVAGGSNEQFF. CDR3 bases: TGCGCCAGCAGCTTGGTGGCGGGAGGTTCGAATGAGCAGTTCTTC.

This clone was seen a handful of times. This chain uses TRBV2 with TRBJ1-4, with a tentative D call TRBD1 (6 bases). The CDR3 consists of 14 residues. With 4 bases removed from V and 7 bases from J, the gap between germline ends came to 13 bases. CDR1 is SNHLY, CDR2 FYNNEI, per germline. The CDR3 protein is CASSGPRTVEKLFF. In DNA form, the CDR3 reads TGTGCCAGCAGTGGCCCCCGGACAGTTGAAAAACTGTTTTTT.

The chain is built from TRBV6-1 and TRBJ2-3, with TRBD2 matching 9 bases. The CDR3 has 14 amino acids. Germline CDR1 and CDR2: MNHNS and SASEGT. Unmatched junction bases numbered 5, after V lost 9 bases and J lost 1 base. Here the CDR3 DNA reads TGTGCCAGTTCGACTAGCGGACGCACAGATACGCAGTATTTT. Its translation: CASSTSGRTDTQYF.

V usage is TRBV30 and J usage is TRBJ2-3; D is unclear. The length of the CDR3 is 12 residues. With 2 bases removed from V and 5 bases from J, the gap between germline ends came to 8 bases. CDR1 is GTSNPN, CDR2 SVGIG, per germline (reference sequence). The CDR3 protein is CAWSSGRDTQYF. CDR3 DNA sequence: TGTGCCTGGAGTTCAGGCCGAGATACGCAGTATTTT.

This clone appeared a few times. This chain joins TRBV4-2 and TRBJ1-2; tentative D call: TRBD1 (5 bases). CDR3 size: 16 residues. Germline V gene sequence: CDR1 LGHNA, CDR2 YNFKEQ. Trimming shortened V by 4 bases and J by 8 bases, and 23 bases separated the two germline ends. The DNA of the CDR3 is TGTGCCAGCAGCCTCGAAAAATCCAGGGACTTTCGCGGCTACACCTTC. Residues: CASSLEKSRDFRGYTF.

As regards this clone: This specimen includes other DNA sequences encoding the same CDR3. The chain joins TRBV7-2 to TRBJ1-1; D call uncertain. The CDR3 spans 11 residues. The V gene lost 5 bases and the J gene lost 0 bases, with 1 base spanning the gap. CDR1 and CDR2 from the germline V gene are SGHTA and FQGNSA. The CDR3 loop reads CASSLNTEAFF. The CDR3 nucleotides read TGTGCCAGCAGCCTGAACACTGAAGCTTTCTTT.

The chain employs TRBV29-1 and TRBJ2-5, with TRBD2 as a possible D gene (7 bases). The V end lost 7 bases, the J end lost 4 bases, and 13 bases lay between the germline ends. Germline V gene sequence: CDR1 SQVTM, CDR2 ANQGSEA. The CDR3 is made up of 12 amino acids. CDR3 region: CSATRGGETQYF. DNA of the CDR3: TGCAGCGCCACAAGGGGGGGAGAGACCCAGTACTTC.

V gene TRBV4-3 combines with J gene TRBJ2-3; a weak D match, TRBD2 (5 bases). Germline V gene lookup returns CDR1 LGHNA and CDR2 YSLEER. This CDR3 has 15 amino acids. Trimming removed 0 bases at V and 5 bases at J, with 12 bases between. Written as DNA, the CDR3 is TGCGCCAGCAGCCAAGAGGGAGCCCCGGGAGATACGCAGTATTTT. The encoded protein is CASSQEGAPGDTQYF.

V usage is TRBV29-1 and J usage is TRBJ2-7, with 7 bases lining up with TRBD1. The germline V gene encodes CDR1 SQVTM and CDR2 ANQGSEA. V shed 7 bases and J 2 bases; nucleotides not matched to a gene: 5. This CDR3 has 12 residues. The CDR3: CSANRGPYEQYF. CDR3 nucleotides: TGCAGCGCCAACAGGGGCCCCTACGAGCAGTACTTC.

J is TRBJ2-6 and V is TRBV5-1; TRBD1 aligns across 7 bases. Trimming took 8 bases from V and 0 from J; bases not matched to a gene: 5. Germline V gene sequence: CDR1 SGHRS, CDR2 YFSETQ. This CDR3 has 15 amino acids. The CDR3 sequence is CASGQVNSGANVLTF. In DNA, the CDR3 is TGCGCCAGTGGACAGGTGAACTCTGGGGCCAACGTCCTGACTTTC.

The table lists this clone with a few counts. The chain has TRBV7-9 and TRBJ2-7; 11 positions match TRBD2. This CDR3 region has 15 residues. V was clipped by 5 bases and J by 4 bases; unmatched bases: 7. In germline, CDR1 is SEHNR, CDR2 FQNEAQ (reference sequence). CDR3 nucleotides: TGTGCCAGCAGCATTAGCGGGAGGGCCGGGTACGAGCAGTACTTC. Protein product: CASSISGRAGYEQYF.

The chain has TRBV10-1 and TRBJ2-2; D tentatively fits TRBD1 or TRBD2 (5 bases each). The germline V gene has CDR1 WNHNN and CDR2 SYGVQD (reference sequence). Trimming stripped 1 base from V and 6 bases from J, with 21 bases between. This CDR3 spans 18 amino acids. CDR3 sequence (DNA): TGCGCCAGCAGTGAGTTCCCCGGGACCCCGTTGGGAGCCGGGGAGCTGTTTTTT. It encodes CASSEFPGTPLGAGELFF.

As for this clone: This sample includes further DNA sequences coding for the same CDR3. This rearrangement joins TRBV11-2 to TRBJ2-1, with unresolved D. V lost 5 bases and J 3 bases, leaving 2 bases between the germline ends. Per germline, CDR1 SGHAT and CDR2 FQNNGV. This CDR3 spans 11 amino acids. CDR3 sequence (DNA): TGTGCCAGCAGCGGCTACAATGAGCAGTTCTTC. Protein: CASSGYNEQFF.

This clone was seen a handful of times. This rearrangement joins TRBV7-2 to TRBJ2-1; 7 positions match TRBD1. CDR1 and CDR2 from the germline V gene are SGHTA and FQGNSA. V trimming: 6 bases; J trimming: 0 bases; junction bases outside the gene matches: 2. The CDR3 has 14 amino acids. The CDR3 region is CASSRDSSYNEQFF. The CDR3 DNA sequence: TGTGCCAGCAGTAGGGACAGCTCCTACAATGAGCAGTTCTTC.

This clone has only a few counts. The rearrangement links TRBV4-3 to TRBJ1-2, with D hard to call. The CDR3 covers 14 residues. Trimming took 0 bases from V and 6 from J, leaving 11 bases between them. Germline V lookup: CDR1 LGHNA, CDR2 YSLEER. The chain's CDR3 is CASSQEPRENGYTF. The CDR3 DNA reads as TGCGCCAGCAGCCAAGAACCCCGTGAGAATGGCTACACCTTC.